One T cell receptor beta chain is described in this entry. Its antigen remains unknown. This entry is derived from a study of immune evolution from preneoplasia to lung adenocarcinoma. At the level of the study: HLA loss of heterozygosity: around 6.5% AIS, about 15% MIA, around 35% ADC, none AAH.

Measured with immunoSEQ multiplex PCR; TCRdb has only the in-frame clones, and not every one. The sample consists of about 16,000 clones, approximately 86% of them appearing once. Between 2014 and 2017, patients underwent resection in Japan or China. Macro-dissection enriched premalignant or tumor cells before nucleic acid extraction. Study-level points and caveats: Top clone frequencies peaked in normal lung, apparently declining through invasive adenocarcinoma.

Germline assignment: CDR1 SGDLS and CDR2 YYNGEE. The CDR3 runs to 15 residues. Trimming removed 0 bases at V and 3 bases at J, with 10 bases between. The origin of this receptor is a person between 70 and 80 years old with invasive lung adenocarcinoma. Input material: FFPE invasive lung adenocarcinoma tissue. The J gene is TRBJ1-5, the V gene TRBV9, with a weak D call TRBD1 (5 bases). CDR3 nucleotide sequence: TGTGCCAGCAGCGTAGGGACAAAACCCAATCAGCCCCAGCATTTT. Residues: CASSVGTKPNQPQHF.